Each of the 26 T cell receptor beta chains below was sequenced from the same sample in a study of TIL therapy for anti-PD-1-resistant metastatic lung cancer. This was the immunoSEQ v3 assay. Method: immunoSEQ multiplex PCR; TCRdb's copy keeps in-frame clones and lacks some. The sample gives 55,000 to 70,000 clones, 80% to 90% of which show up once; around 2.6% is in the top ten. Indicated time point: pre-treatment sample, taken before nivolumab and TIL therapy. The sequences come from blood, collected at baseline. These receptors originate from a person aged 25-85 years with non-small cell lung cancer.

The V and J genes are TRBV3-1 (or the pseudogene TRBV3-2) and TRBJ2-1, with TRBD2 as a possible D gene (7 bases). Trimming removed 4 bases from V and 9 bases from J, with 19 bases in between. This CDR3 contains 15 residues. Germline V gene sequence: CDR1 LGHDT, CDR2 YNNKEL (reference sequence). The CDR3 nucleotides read TGTGCCAGCAGCCCCCTCGCGGGGGCTATAGGTGAGCAGTTCTTC. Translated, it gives CASSPLAGAIGEQFF.

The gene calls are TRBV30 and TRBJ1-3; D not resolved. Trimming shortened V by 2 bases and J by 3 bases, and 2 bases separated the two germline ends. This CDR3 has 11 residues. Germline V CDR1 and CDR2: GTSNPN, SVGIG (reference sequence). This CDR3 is CAWSFGNTIYF. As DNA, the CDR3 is TGTGCCTGGAGTTTTGGAAACACCATATATTTT. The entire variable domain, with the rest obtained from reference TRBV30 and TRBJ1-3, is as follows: SQTIHQWPATLVQPVGSPLSLECTVEGTSNPNLYWYRQAAGRGLQLLFYSVGIGQISSEVPQNLSASRPQDRQFILSSKKLLLSDSGFYLCAWSFGNTIYFGEGSWLTVV.

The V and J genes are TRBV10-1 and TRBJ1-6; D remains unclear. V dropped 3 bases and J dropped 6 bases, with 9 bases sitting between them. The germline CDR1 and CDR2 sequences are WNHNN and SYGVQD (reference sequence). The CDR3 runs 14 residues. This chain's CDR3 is CASSEKEFNSPLHF. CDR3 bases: TGCGCCAGCAGTGAAAAGGAGTTTAATTCACCCCTCCACTTT.

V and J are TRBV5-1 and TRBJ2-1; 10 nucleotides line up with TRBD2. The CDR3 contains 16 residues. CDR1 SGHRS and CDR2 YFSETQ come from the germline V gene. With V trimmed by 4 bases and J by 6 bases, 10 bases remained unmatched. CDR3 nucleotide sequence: TGCGCCAGCAGCACCGCCCTAGCGGGGGCGGGCAATGAGCAGTTCTTC. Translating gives CASSTALAGAGNEQFF.

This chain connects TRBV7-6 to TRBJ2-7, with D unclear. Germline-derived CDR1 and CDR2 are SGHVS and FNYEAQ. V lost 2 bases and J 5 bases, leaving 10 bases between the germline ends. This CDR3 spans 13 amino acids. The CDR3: CASSLRARNEQYF. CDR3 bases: TGTGCCAGCAGCTTAAGGGCCAGGAACGAGCAGTACTTC.

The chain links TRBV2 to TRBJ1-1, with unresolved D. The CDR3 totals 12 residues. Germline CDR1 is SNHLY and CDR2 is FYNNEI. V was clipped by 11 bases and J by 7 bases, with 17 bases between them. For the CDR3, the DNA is TGTGCCGCGTCGTGGGGTTATGGTGAAGCTTTCTTT. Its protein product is CAASWGYGEAFF.

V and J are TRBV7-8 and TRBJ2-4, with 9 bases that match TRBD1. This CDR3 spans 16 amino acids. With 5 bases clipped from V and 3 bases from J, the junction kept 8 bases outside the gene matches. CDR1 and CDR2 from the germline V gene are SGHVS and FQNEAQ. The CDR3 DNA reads TGTGCCAGCAGCCTACAGGGGGCGCCGGTCAAAAACATTCAGTACTTC. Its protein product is CASSLQGAPVKNIQYF.

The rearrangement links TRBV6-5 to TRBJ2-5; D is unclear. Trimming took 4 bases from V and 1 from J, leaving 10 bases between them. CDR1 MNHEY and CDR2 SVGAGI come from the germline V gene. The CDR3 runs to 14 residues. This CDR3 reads CASSSQSAQETQYF. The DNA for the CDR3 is TGTGCCAGCAGTTCGCAGAGCGCCCAAGAGACCCAGTACTTC.

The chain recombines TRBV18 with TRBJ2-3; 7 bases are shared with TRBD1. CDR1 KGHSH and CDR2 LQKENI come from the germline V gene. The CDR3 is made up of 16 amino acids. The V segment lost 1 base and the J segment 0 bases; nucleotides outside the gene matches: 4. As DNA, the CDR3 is TGTGCCAGCTCACCACAGGGGGCGACTAGCACAGATACGCAGTATTTT. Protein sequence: CASSPQGATSTDTQYF.

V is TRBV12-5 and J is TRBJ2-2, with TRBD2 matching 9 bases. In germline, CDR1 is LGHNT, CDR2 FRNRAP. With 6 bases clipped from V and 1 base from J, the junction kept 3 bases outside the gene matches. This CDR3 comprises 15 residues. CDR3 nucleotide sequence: TGTGCTAGTGGGTTAGCGGGGGTGAACACCGGGGAGCTGTTTTTT. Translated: CASGLAGVNTGELFF.

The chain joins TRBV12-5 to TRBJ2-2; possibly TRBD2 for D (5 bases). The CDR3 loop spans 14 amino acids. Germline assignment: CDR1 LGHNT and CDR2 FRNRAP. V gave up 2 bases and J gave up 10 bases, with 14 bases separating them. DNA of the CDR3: TGTGCTAGTGGTTTGCCACCGGGAAGCCAGGAGCTGTTTTTT. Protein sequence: CASGLPPGSQELFF.

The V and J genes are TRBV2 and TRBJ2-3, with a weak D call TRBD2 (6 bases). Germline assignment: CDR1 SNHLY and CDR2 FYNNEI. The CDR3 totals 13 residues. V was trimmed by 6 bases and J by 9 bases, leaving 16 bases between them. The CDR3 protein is CASSQGGTLTQYF. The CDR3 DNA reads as TGTGCCAGCAGCCAGGGCGGGACGTTGACGCAGTATTTT.

CDR3 protein: CASSEQGNTEAFF. The CDR3 nucleotides are TGTGCCAGCAGTGAACAGGGGAACACTGAAGCTTTCTTT. The rearrangement links TRBV14 to TRBJ1-1, with D maybe TRBD1 (6 bases). Germline V gene data show CDR1 as SGHDN and CDR2 as FVKESK. V lost 6 bases and J lost 1, with 9 bases in between. The length of the CDR3 is 13 residues.

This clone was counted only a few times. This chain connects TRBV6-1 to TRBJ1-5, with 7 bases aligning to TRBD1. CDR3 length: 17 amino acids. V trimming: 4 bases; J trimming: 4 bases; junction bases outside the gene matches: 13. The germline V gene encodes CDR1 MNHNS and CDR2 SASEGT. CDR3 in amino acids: CASSGYSGTVRNQPQHF. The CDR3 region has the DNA TGTGCCAGCAGTGGCTACTCCGGGACAGTTAGAAATCAGCCCCAGCATTTT.

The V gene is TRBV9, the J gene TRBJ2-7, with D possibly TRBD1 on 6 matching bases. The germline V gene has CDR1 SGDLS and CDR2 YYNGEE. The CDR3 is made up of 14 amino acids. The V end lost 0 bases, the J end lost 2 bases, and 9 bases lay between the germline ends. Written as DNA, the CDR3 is TGTGCCAGCAGCGTAGTGGCAGGGGCCTACGAGCAGTACTTC. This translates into CASSVVAGAYEQYF. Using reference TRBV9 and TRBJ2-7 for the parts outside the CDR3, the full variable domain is DSGVTQTPKHLITATGQRVTLRCSPRSGDLSVYWYQQSLDQGLQFLIQYYNGEERAKGNILERFSAQQFPDLHSELNLSSLELGDSALYFCASSVVAGAYEQYFGPGTRLTVT.

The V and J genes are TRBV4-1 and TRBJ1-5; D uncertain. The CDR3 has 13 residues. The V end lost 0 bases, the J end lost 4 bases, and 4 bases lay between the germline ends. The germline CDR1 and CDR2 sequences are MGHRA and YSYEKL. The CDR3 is CASSQDANQPQHF. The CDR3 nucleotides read TGCGCCAGCAGCCAAGATGCTAATCAGCCCCAGCATTTT.

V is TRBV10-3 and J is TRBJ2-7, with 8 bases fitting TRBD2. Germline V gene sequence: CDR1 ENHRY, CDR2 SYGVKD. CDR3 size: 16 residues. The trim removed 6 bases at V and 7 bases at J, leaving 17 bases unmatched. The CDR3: CAISPTGAGEGREQYF. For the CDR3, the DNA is TGTGCCATCAGCCCTACGGGAGCGGGGGAAGGAAGGGAGCAGTACTTC.

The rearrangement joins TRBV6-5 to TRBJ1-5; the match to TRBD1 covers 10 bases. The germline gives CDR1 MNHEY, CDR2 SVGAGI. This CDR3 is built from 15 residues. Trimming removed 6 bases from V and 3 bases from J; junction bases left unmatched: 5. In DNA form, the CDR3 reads TGTGCCAGCAGGGACGGGACAGGGGTCAATCAGCCCCAGCATTTT. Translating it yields CASRDGTGVNQPQHF.

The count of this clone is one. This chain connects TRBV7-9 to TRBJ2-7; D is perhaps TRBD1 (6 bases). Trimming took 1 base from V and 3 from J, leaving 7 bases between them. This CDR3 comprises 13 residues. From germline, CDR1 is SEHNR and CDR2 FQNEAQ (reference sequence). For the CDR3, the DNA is TGTGCCAGCAGCTTAGAGGACAGCTACGAGCAGTACTTC. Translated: CASSLEDSYEQYF.

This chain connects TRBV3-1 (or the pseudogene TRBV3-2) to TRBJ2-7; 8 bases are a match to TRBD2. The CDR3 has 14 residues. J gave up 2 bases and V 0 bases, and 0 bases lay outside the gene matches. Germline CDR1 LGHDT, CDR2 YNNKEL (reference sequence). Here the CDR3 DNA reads TGTGCCAGCAGCCAAGAGGGACTAGCCTACGAGCAGTACTTC. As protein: CASSQEGLAYEQYF.

The CDR3 region is CASSHVLSSSTDTQYF. DNA for the CDR3: TGTGCCAGCAGCCACGTCTTGAGTTCTAGCACAGATACGCAGTATTTT. The rearrangement uses TRBV3-1 (or the pseudogene TRBV3-2) and TRBJ2-3, with no clear D. Trimming left V 3 bases short and J 0 bases short, with 13 bases between. The CDR3 spans 16 residues. Germline assignment: CDR1 LGHDT and CDR2 YNNKEL (reference sequence).

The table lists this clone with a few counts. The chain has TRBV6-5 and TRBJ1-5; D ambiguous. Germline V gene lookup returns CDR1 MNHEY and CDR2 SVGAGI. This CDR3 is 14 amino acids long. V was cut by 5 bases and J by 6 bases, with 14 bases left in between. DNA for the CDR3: TGTGCCAGCAGTCGCACCCCCGAGGGTCAGCCCCAGCATTTT. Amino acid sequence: CASSRTPEGQPQHF.

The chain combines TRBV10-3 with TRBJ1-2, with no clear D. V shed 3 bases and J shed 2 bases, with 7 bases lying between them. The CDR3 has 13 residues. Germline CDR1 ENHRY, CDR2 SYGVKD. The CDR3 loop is CAISEDPNYGYTF. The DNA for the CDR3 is TGTGCCATCAGTGAAGACCCAAACTATGGCTACACCTTC.

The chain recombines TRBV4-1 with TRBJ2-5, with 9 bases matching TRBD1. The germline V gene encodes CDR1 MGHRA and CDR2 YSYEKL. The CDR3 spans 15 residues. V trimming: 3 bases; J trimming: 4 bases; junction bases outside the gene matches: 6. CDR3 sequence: CASSHLQGAIETQYF. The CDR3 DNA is TGCGCCAGCAGCCACCTACAGGGGGCTATAGAGACCCAGTACTTC.

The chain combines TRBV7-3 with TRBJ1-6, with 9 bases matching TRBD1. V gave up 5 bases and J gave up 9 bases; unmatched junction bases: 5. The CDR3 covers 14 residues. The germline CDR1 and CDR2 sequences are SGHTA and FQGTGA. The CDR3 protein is CASSPTGGGSPLHF. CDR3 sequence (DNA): TGTGCCAGCAGCCCCACAGGGGGCGGTTCACCCCTCCACTTT.

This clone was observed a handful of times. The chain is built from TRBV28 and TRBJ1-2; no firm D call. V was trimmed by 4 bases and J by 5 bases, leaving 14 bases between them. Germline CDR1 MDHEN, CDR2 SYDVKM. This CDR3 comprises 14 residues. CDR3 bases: TGTGCCAGCAGTTCTCAGACGGAATTTTATGGCTACACCTTC. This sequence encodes CASSSQTEFYGYTF.